Listed here are 20 T cell receptor beta chains from one sample, sequenced in a study of tissue T cells after allogeneic stem cell transplantation. The time point is: mouse harvest day 7 after allogeneic transplant. Each mouse received 10^7 T-cell-depleted marrow cells plus 10^6 splenic CD5+ T cells by tail vein. Sequencing used immunoSEQ multiplex PCR; TCRdb keeps in-frame clones, though not all of them. This sample carries around 5,900 clones, less than 55% of them seen once, and the ten largest clones take 10% to 13%. Specimen: gut tissue. Receptors originate from a female BALB/c mouse given C57BL/6 T cells with graft-versus-host disease after an allogeneic hematopoietic cell transplant.

Concerning this clone: Mouse names are used for the genes. The CDR3 goes on 1 residue after the read ends, and that part is filled in from the germline J gene. The genes are TRBV26 and TRBJ1-1, with D tentatively TRBD1 (5 bases). With 1 base removed from V and 3 bases from J, the gap between germline ends came to 9 bases. Germline values: CDR1 KGHPV, CDR2 FQNQEV (reference sequence). This CDR3 spans 14 amino acids. The part of the CDR3 DNA that was read is TGTGCCAGCAGTCTGTGGGGAGGGGACACAGAAGTCTTC. This encodes CASSLWGGDTEVF. The CDR3, in full, reads CASSLWGGDTEVFF.

Comment on this clone: Here the gene names and germline are mouse. The DNA ends 1 residue before the CDR3 does, and the rest of the CDR3 is filled in from the germline J gene. This sequence joins TRBV3 and TRBJ1-2; a possible D gene is TRBD1 (6 bases). The germline gives CDR1 SNHLY, CDR2 FYNGKV (reference sequence). The CDR3 contains 13 residues. Trimming removed 6 bases from V and 1 base from J, with 9 bases in between. CDR3 bases read: TGTGCCAGCAGACGGGACATAAACTCCGACTACACC. The encoded protein is CASRRDINSDYT. The full-length CDR3 reads as CASRRDINSDYTF.

Only a few counts were recorded for this clone. Gene names are mouse gene names. The missing CDR3 end, 1 residue past where the read stops, is filled in from the germline J gene. The V gene is TRBV12-1, the J gene TRBJ2-1; the match to TRBD2 covers 8 bases. V shed 0 bases, J shed 1 base, and the junction held 1 base outside the gene matches. Germline CDR1 reads SGHSN; CDR2 reads HYEKVE. This CDR3 is built from 15 residues. CDR3 DNA, as far as it was read: TGTGCCAGCTCTCTCTGGGGGGGGAACTATGCTGAGCAGTTC. It is translated as CASSLWGGNYAEQF. The whole CDR3 region reads CASSLWGGNYAEQFF.

About this clone: Genes here carry mouse names. Read data end 1 residue before the CDR3 end; the end is taken from the germline J gene. The genes are TRBV13-1 and TRBJ2-3; TRBD2 agrees at 9 bases. The CDR3 loop spans 15 amino acids. Losses at the gene ends were 4 bases for V and 0 bases for J; bases not matched to a gene: 3. Germline CDR1 reads NSHNY; CDR2 reads SYGAGN. CDR3 region: CASSRLGASAETLYF. The DNA read from the CDR3 is TGTGCCAGCAGTAGACTGGGGGCTAGTGCAGAAACGCTGTAT.

A word on this clone: Gene names are mouse gene names. The read finishes 1 residue shy of the CDR3 end, and the germline J gene is used to complete it. The gene calls are TRBV3 and TRBJ2-7; the match to TRBD2 covers 7 bases. The CDR3 consists of 13 residues. Trimming removed 8 bases from V and 4 bases from J; junction bases left unmatched: 8. The germline CDR1 and CDR2 sequences are SNHLY and FYNGKV (reference sequence). The CDR3 protein is CASSLDWVYEQYF. The part of the CDR3 DNA that was read is TGTGCCAGCTCTCTCGACTGGGTTTATGAACAGTAC.

This clone was observed a handful of times. Gene names denote mouse genes. The read ends 1 residue shy of where the CDR3 ends; the end is completed using the germline J gene. The chain has TRBV12-2 and TRBJ2-4, with TRBD2 matching 7 bases. This CDR3 spans 13 amino acids. V trimming: 3 bases; J trimming: 1 base; junction bases outside the gene matches: 0. Germline V gene data show CDR1 as SGHLS and CDR2 as HYDKME. The CDR3 spells CASSWGGQNTLYF. The part of the CDR3 DNA that was read is TGTGCCAGCTCTTGGGGGGGTCAAAACACCTTGTAC.

This clone was found a few times. Germline and genes here are mouse. With the read ending 1 residue before the CDR3 end, the germline J gene is used to fill in that end. The chain links TRBV26 to TRBJ1-4; D is possibly TRBD1 (6 bases). CDR3 size: 14 residues. Looked up from germline, CDR1 is KGHPV and CDR2 is FQNQEV (reference sequence). The V end was cut by 2 bases, the J end by 5 bases, with 9 bases between. The part of the CDR3 DNA that was read is TGTGCCAGCAGTCTGGGGACAACAAACGAAAGATTATTT. It codes for CASSLGTTNERLF. The full CDR3 reads CASSLGTTNERLFF. Complete variable domain (other parts from reference TRBV26 and TRBJ1-4): NSKVIQTPRYLVKGQGQKAKMRCIPEKGHPVVFWYQQNKNNEFKFLINFQNQEVLQQIDMTEKRFSAECPSNSPCSLEIQSSEAGDSALYLCASSLGTTNERLFFGHGTKLSVL.

This clone was counted a few times. Genes and germline are mouse. Coverage ceases 1 residue before the CDR3 finishes, and the germline J gene fills in the end. This chain uses TRBV26 with TRBJ1-4; weak D call: TRBD1 (5 bases). The V end lost 4 bases, the J end lost 2 bases, and 8 bases lay between the germline ends. The CDR3 covers 14 residues. The germline CDR1 and CDR2 sequences are KGHPV and FQNQEV (reference sequence). The sequenced CDR3 bases are TGTGCCAGCAGTCGTAGGGGATCCAACGAAAGATTATTT. Translation gives CASSRRGSNERLF. The whole CDR3 protein is CASSRRGSNERLFF. The complete variable domain, with remaining parts taken from reference TRBV26 and TRBJ1-4, reads NSKVIQTPRYLVKGQGQKAKMRCIPEKGHPVVFWYQQNKNNEFKFLINFQNQEVLQQIDMTEKRFSAECPSNSPCSLEIQSSEAGDSALYLCASSRRGSNERLFFGHGTKLSVL.

This clone has just a few counts. Here the gene names and germline are mouse. The CDR3 goes on 1 residue after the read ends, and that part is filled in from the germline J gene. V is TRBV29 and J is TRBJ1-1; TRBD1 matches 7 bases. CDR3 length: 11 amino acids. The J segment lost 10 bases and the V segment lost 4 bases, leaving 3 bases of the junction unmatched. Germline V CDR1 and CDR2: MSHET, SYDVDS. The CDR3 sequence is CASSYTGVVFF. CDR3 DNA, as far as it was read: TGTGCTAGCAGTTATACAGGGGTAGTCTTC.

A note on this clone: Mouse gene names apply. Coverage ceases 1 residue before the CDR3 finishes, and the germline J gene fills in the end. J is TRBJ2-1 and V is TRBV13-1, with TRBD2 identical over 9 bases. Trimming took 2 bases from V and 6 from J; bases not matched to a gene: 6. The CDR3 sequence is 15 residues long. The germline gives CDR1 NSHNY, CDR2 SYGAGN. CDR3 DNA (partial): TGTGCCAGCAGTGAAGTCTGGGGGGGAGGTGCTGAGCAGTTC. Its protein is CASSEVWGGGAEQF. The CDR3 reads in full as CASSEVWGGGAEQFF.

By share, this clone counts as medium-sized. Genes and germline are mouse. Read coverage stops 1 residue before the CDR3 terminus; the germline J gene supplies the remainder. The chain links TRBV19 to TRBJ2-7; perhaps TRBD1 as D (5 bases). Trimming pared 2 bases from V and 0 bases from J, leaving 9 bases between. Germline V CDR1 and CDR2: FNHDT, SITEND (reference sequence). The CDR3 totals 14 residues. The sequenced part of the CDR3 DNA is TGTGCCAGCAGTATTGACAGTAGCTCCTATGAACAGTAC. Translating it yields CASSIDSSSYEQY. The full CDR3 sequence reads CASSIDSSSYEQYF.

Regarding this clone: Genes and germline come from the mouse. The sequenced fragment ends 1 residue before the CDR3 boundary, so the rest is inferred from the germline J gene. This sequence joins TRBV12-2 and TRBJ2-7, with 9 bases that match TRBD2. Per the germline V gene, CDR1 is SGHLS and CDR2 is HYDKME. V was pared by 2 bases and J by 4 bases, with 2 bases of the junction left unmatched. The CDR3 extends over 13 amino acids. CDR3 in amino acids: CASSPLGGYEQYF. The CDR3 bases that were read are TGTGCCAGCTCTCCACTGGGGGGTTATGAACAGTAC.

Of note for this clone: Gene labels here are mouse ones. The CDR3 end is not reached by the read, which stops 1 residue before it; the germline J gene fills it in. The V gene is TRBV13-1, the J gene TRBJ2-7; no clear D gene. The CDR3 consists of 11 residues. Between the trimmed V and J ends, which lost 2 bases and 5 bases, there was a span of 5 bases. The germline V gene has CDR1 NSHNY and CDR2 SYGAGN. Incomplete CDR3 DNA: TGTGCCAGCAGTGAAAGACATGAACAGTAC. This translates into CASSERHEQY. Given in full, the CDR3 is CASSERHEQYF.

Details on this clone: Genes here carry mouse names. The read is 1 residue too short to cover the CDR3 end, so that end is filled in from the germline J gene. J is TRBJ2-2 and V is TRBV1, with 12 bases aligning to TRBD2. CDR3 size: 16 residues. CDR1 and CDR2 from the germline V gene are NSQYPW and LRSPGD (reference sequence). V trimming: 3 bases; J trimming: 2 bases; junction bases outside the gene matches: 1. The CDR3 bases that were read are TGCACCTGCAGTGCCGGGACTGGGGGGAACACCGGGCAGCTCTAC. Protein: CTCSAGTGGNTGQLY. The full CDR3 protein reads CTCSAGTGGNTGQLYF.

Turning to this clone: Here the gene names and germline are mouse. The observed sequence ends 1 residue before the CDR3 terminus, with the missing tail filled in from the germline J gene. The chain combines TRBV3 with TRBJ2-2; 10 bases are a match to TRBD1. J was trimmed by 4 bases and V by 4 bases; bases with no gene match: 3. This CDR3 is built from 15 residues. Germline CDR1 SNHLY, CDR2 FYNGKV (reference sequence). CDR3 DNA, as far as it was read: TGTGCCAGCAGCTCCCGGGACAGGGGCACCGGGCAGCTCTAC. It specifies CASSSRDRGTGQLY. The entire CDR3 is CASSSRDRGTGQLYF. Using reference TRBV3 and TRBJ2-2 for the parts outside the CDR3, the full variable domain is GPKVLQIPSHQIIDMGQMVTLNCDPVSNHLYFYWYKQILGQQMEFLVNFYNGKVMEKSKLFKDQFSVERPDGSYFTLKIQPTALEDSAVYFCASSSRDRGTGQLYFGEGSKLTVL.

This clone has a single count. Gene labels here are mouse ones. The sequenced fragment ends 1 residue before the CDR3 boundary, so the rest is inferred from the germline J gene. The chain carries TRBV26 and TRBJ1-3; D might be TRBD1 (5 bases). Trimming removed 4 bases at V and 0 bases at J, with 10 bases between. The germline CDR1 and CDR2 sequences are KGHPV and FQNQEV (reference sequence). CDR3 length equals 15 residues. Incomplete CDR3 DNA: TGTGCCAGCAGTCCCGACAGAAATTCTGGAAATACGCTCTAT. It is translated as CASSPDRNSGNTLY. The whole CDR3 region reads CASSPDRNSGNTLYF.

Regarding this clone: All gene names here are mouse names. The DNA ends 1 residue before the CDR3 does, and the rest of the CDR3 is filled in from the germline J gene. V and J are TRBV2 and TRBJ2-1; TRBD2 aligns across 7 bases. This CDR3 comprises 15 residues. Germline V gene data show CDR1 as LGHNA and CDR2 as YSYQKL. V lost 1 base to trimming and J lost 3 bases; unmatched junction nucleotides: 3. Incomplete CDR3 DNA: TGTGCCAGCAGCCAAGGACTGGGTCCCTATGCTGAGCAGTTC. Its translation is CASSQGLGPYAEQF. The whole CDR3 reads CASSQGLGPYAEQFF.

This clone was found a few times. The genes are named according to mouse. The read halts 1 residue ahead of the CDR3 end, with the missing end drawn from the germline J gene. The gene calls are TRBV14 and TRBJ2-2; D may be TRBD1 or TRBD2 (5 bases each). The length of the CDR3 is 14 residues. V was pared by 2 bases and J by 4 bases, with 9 bases between. CDR1 is SGHDT and CDR2 is FRDEAV in the germline V gene. Here the CDR3 reads CASSFGDGTGQLYF. The DNA read from the CDR3 is TGTGCCAGCAGTTTTGGGGACGGCACCGGGCAGCTCTAC. The variable domain in full, completed from reference TRBV14 and TRBJ2-2, reads EAGVTQSPRYAVLQEGQAVSFWCDPISGHDTLYWYQQPRDQGPQLLVYFRDEAVIDNSQLPSDRFSAVRPKGTNSTLKIQSAKQGDTATYLCASSFGDGTGQLYFGEGSKLTVL.

On this clone: Mouse gene names apply. The read ends 1 residue shy of where the CDR3 ends; the end is completed using the germline J gene. Other DNA sequences in the sample encode the same CDR3. The J gene is TRBJ2-7, the V gene TRBV13-2; 12 bases map to TRBD2. Looked up from germline, CDR1 is NNHNN and CDR2 is SYGAGS (reference sequence). Trimming at V came to 5 bases and at J to 0 bases, leaving 6 bases not matched to a gene. The CDR3 has 16 residues. The sequenced CDR3 bases are TGTGCCAGCGGGGGGGGGACTGGGGGGTTCTCCTATGAACAGTAC. This gives the protein CASGGGTGGFSYEQY. The entire CDR3 is CASGGGTGGFSYEQYF.

Sample share makes this clone medium-sized. The listed genes are named as in mouse. CDR3 protein: CSSSRDSNSDYTF. CDR3 DNA (partial): TGCTCCAGCAGTAGGGACAGTAACTCCGACTACACC. The chain has TRBV23 and TRBJ1-2; the DNA was not compared with TRBD1, the D call given in the table. The read halts 1 residue ahead of the CDR3 end, with the missing end drawn from the germline J gene. This CDR3 has 13 residues. Germline CDR1 is KGHTA and CDR2 is FQNQQP. The full variable domain, with the rest looked up from reference TRBV23 and TRBJ1-2, is DAAVTQKPRYLIKMKGQEAEMKCIPEKGHTAVFWYQQKQSKELKFLIYFQNQQPLDQIDMVKERFSAVCPSSSLCSLGIRTCEAEDSALYLCSSSRDSNSDYTFGSGTRLLVI.